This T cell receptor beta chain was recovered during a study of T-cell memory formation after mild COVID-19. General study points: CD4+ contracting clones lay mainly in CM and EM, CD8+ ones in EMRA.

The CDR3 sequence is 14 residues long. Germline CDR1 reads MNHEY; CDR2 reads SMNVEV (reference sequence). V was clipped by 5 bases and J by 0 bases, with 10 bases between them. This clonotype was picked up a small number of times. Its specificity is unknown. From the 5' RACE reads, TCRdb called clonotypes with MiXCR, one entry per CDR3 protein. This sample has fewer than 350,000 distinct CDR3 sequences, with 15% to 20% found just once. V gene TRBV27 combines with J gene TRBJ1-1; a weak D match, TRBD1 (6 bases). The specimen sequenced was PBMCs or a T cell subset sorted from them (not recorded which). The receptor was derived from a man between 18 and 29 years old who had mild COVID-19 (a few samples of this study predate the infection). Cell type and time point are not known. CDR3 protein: CASSIDRLNTEAFF. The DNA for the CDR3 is TGTGCCAGCAGTATAGACAGGCTGAACACTGAAGCTTTCTTT.